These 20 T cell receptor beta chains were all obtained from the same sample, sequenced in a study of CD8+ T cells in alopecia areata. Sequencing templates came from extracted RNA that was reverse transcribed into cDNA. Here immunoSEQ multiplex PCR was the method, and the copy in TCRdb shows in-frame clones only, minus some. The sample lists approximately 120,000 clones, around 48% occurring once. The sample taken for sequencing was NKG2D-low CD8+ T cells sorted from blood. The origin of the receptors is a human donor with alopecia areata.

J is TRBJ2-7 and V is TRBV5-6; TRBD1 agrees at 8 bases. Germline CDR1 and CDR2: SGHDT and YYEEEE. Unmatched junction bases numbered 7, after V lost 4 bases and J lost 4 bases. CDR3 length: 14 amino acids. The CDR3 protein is CASSGSQGAYEQYF. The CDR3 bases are TGTGCCAGCAGCGGGAGTCAGGGGGCTTACGAGCAGTACTTC.

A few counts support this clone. CDR3 amino acids: CSVDGAAGDYYNEQFF. CDR3 DNA sequence: TGCAGCGTTGATGGCGCAGCGGGAGACTACTACAATGAGCAGTTCTTC. The V gene is TRBV29-1, the J gene TRBJ2-1; 8 nucleotides agree with TRBD2. Unmatched junction bases numbered 10, after V lost 3 bases and J lost 3 bases. Germline V gene sequence: CDR1 SQVTM, CDR2 ANQGSEA. CDR3 size: 16 residues.

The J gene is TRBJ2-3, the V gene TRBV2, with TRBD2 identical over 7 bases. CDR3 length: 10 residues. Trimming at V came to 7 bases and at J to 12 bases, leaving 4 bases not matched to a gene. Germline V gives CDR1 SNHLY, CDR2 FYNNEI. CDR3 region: CASTGLTQYF. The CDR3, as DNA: TGTGCCAGCACGGGACTAACACAGTATTTT.

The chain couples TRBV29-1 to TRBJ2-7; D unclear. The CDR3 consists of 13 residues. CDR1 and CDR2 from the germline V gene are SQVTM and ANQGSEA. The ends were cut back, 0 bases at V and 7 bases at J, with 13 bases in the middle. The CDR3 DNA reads TGCAGCGTTGAAGATCGGTCGGCTGGGGAGCAGTACTTC. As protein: CSVEDRSAGEQYF.

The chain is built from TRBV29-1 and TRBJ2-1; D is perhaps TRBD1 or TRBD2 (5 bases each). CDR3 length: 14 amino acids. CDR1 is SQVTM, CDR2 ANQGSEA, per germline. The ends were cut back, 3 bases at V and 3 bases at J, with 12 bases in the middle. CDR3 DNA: TGCAGCGTTGATGGGACCCAGCTCTACAATGAGCAGTTCTTC. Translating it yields CSVDGTQLYNEQFF.

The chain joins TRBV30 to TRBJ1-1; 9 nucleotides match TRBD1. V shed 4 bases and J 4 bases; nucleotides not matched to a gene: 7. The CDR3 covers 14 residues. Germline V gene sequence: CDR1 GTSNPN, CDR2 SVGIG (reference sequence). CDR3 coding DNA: TGTGCCTGGATGCCCGGGACAGGGAGCACTGAAGCTTTCTTT. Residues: CAWMPGTGSTEAFF.

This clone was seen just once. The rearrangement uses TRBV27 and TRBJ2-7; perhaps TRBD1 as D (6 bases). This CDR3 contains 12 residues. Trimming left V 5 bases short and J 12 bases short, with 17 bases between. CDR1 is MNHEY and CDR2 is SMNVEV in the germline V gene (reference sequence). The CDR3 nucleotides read TGTGCCAGCAGTCTAACGGTCCCAGGGGCGTACTTC. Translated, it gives CASSLTVPGAYF.

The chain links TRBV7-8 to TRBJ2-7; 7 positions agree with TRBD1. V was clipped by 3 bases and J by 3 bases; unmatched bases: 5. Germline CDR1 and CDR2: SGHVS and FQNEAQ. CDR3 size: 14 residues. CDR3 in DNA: TGTGCCAGCAGCTTCTACAGGGGTGACTACGAGCAGTACTTC. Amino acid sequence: CASSFYRGDYEQYF.

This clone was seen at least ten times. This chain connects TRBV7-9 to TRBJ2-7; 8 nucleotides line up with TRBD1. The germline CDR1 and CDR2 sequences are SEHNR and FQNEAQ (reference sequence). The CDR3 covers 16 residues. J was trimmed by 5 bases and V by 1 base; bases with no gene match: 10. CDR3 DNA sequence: TGTGCCAGCAGCTTAGGGGACAGGTCTTCGGTAGACGAGCAGTACTTC. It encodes CASSLGDRSSVDEQYF.

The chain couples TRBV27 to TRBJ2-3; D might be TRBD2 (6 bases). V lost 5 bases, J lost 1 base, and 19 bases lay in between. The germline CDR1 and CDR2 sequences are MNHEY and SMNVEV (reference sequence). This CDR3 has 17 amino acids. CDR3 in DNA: TGTGCCAGCAGTCTTCCGTCGCGGGGCCGGGGCACAGATACGCAGTATTTT. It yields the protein CASSLPSRGRGTDTQYF.

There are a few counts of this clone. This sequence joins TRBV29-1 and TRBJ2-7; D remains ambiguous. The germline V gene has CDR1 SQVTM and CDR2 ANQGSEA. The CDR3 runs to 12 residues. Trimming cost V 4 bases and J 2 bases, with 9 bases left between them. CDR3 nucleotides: TGCAGCGTTGGAGTACTCCCCTACGAGCAGTACTTC. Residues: CSVGVLPYEQYF.

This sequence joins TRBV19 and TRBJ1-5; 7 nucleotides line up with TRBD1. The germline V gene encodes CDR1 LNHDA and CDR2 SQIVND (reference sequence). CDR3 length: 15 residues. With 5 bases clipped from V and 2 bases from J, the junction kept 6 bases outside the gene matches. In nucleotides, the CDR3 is TGTGCCAGTAGTTTGACAGGGTTGCGCAATCAGCCCCAGCATTTT. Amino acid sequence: CASSLTGLRNQPQHF.

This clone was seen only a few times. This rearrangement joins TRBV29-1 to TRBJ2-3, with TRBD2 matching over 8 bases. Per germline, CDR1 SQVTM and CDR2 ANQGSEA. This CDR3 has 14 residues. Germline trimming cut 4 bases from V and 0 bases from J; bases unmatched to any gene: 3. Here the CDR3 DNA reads TGCAGCGTTGCGGCTAGCGGGAGCACAGATACGCAGTATTTT. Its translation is CSVAASGSTDTQYF.

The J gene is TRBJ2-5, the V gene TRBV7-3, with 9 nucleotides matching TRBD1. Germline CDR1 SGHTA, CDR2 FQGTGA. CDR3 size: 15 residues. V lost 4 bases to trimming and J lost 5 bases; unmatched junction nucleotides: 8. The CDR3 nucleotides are TGTGCCAGCAGCTCCGGGACAGGGATAATGGAGACCCAGTACTTC. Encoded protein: CASSSGTGIMETQYF.

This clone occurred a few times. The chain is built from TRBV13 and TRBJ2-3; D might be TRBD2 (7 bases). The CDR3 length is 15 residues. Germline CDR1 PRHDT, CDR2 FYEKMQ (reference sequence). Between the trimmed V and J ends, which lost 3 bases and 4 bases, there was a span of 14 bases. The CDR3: CASSLRGPEADTQYF. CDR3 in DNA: TGTGCCAGCAGCTTGCGGGGGCCGGAGGCAGATACGCAGTATTTT.

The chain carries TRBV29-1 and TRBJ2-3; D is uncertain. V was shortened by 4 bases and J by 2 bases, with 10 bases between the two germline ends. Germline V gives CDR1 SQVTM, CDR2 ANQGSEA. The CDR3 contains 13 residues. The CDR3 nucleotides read TGCAGCGTTGGACGAGGCTTCACAGATACGCAGTATTTT. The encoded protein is CSVGRGFTDTQYF.

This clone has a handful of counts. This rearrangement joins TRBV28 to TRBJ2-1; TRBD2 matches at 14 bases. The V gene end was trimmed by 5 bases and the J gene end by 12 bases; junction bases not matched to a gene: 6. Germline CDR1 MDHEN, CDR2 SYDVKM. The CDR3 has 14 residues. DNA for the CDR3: TGTGCCAGCAGTGAAATCGGGACTAGCGGGGGGCAGTTCTTC. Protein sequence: CASSEIGTSGGQFF.

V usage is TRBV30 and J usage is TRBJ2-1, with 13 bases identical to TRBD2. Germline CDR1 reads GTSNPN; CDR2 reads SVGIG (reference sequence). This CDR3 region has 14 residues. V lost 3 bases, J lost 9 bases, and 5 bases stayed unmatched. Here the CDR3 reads CAWSETSGRSEQFF. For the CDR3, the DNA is TGTGCCTGGAGCGAGACTAGCGGGAGGTCTGAGCAGTTCTTC.

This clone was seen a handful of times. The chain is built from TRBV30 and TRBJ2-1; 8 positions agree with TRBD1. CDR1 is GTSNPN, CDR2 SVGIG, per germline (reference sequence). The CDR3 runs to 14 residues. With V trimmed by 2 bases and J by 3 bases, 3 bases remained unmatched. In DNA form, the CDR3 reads TGTGCCTGGAGTCAGGACAGGGACTACAATGAGCAGTTCTTC. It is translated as CAWSQDRDYNEQFF.

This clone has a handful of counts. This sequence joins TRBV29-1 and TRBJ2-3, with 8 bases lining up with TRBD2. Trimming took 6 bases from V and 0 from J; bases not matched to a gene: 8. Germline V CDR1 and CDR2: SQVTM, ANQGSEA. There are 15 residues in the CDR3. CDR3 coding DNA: TGCAGCGTCGACGTCTCTAGCGGGAGCACAGATACGCAGTATTTT. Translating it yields CSVDVSSGSTDTQYF.